This T cell receptor beta chain appears in the sequencing data of a study of cytomegalovirus exposure and HLA in healthy donors. At the level of the study: Of some 410 genotyped donors, roughly 76% grouped in the Caucasian-associated ancestry cluster. Study-level results: Researchers catalogued approximately 170 TCR beta chains as cytomegalovirus-associated.

Notes on this clone: The antigen remains undetermined.

PCR was performed using 60 Vbeta and 13 Jbeta primers. Only in-frame clones appear in the TCRdb table, and some are missing; sequencing was by immunoSEQ multiplex PCR. The data show around 150,000 clones, about 74% seen once. The sequencing sample was made of PBMCs. This TCR was recovered from a woman aged 40 to 49 in good health and CMV-seronegative.

The chain's CDR3 is CASSQMTGGRTEAFF. Here the CDR3 DNA reads TGTGCCAGCAGCCAAATGACAGGGGGGCGGACTGAAGCTTTCTTT. The V gene is TRBV7-8, the J gene TRBJ1-1; 9 positions match TRBD1. This CDR3 has 15 amino acids. Germline assignment: CDR1 SGHVS and CDR2 FQNEAQ. V shed 5 bases, J shed 5 bases, and the junction held 9 bases outside the gene matches. Full variable domain (remainder filled in from reference TRBV7-8 and TRBJ1-1): GAGVSQSPRYKVAKRGQDVALRCDPISGHVSLFWYQQALGQGPEFLTYFQNEAQLDKSGLPSDRFFAERPEGSVSTLKIQRTQQEDSAVYLCASSQMTGGRTEAFFGQGTRLTVV.